The clone carrying this T cell receptor (beta chain) was counted a single time. The record originates from a study of technical replicates of blood from a handful of donors. Germline-derived CDR1 and CDR2 are LNHDA and SQIVND (reference sequence). The CDR3 consists of 15 residues. V was pared by 2 bases and J by 3 bases, with 5 bases of the junction left unmatched. Clones were read by immunoSEQ multiplex PCR, and TCRdb kept only the in-frame ones, dropping some. The data hold roughly 79,000 clones, with approximately 94% observed a single time. The clonotype originates from a human donor in good health. The chain has TRBV19 and TRBJ1-2, with 8 positions matching TRBD1. Input material: T cells isolated from PBMCs. In DNA form, the CDR3 reads TGTGCCAGTAGTATAAGAAAGGACAGGGACTATGGCTACACCTTC. Its translation: CASSIRKDRDYGYTF.